Listed here are 11 T cell receptor beta chains from one sample, sequenced in a study of blood T cell repertoires in COVID-19. Repertoires were generated with immunoSEQ multiplex PCR, while TCRdb's copy carries only in-frame clones and drops some. The sample consists of fewer than 200,000 clones, around 82% of them appearing once. The specimen sequenced was PBMCs or T cells enriched from blood (not recorded which). The receptor set was obtained from a man aged 55-75 years who had recovered from COVID-19.

Note on this clone: The same CDR3 also results from other DNA sequences found in this sample. The rearrangement joins TRBV18 to TRBJ1-1; D may be TRBD1 (5 bases). The CDR3 totals 13 residues. Germline loops: CDR1 KGHSH, CDR2 LQKENI. Trimming removed 3 bases from V and 1 base from J, with 6 bases in between. CDR3 nucleotide sequence: TGTGCCAGCTCACCGCAGGGGAACACTGAAGCTTTCTTT. Residues: CASSPQGNTEAFF.

V is TRBV6-4 and J is TRBJ2-3, with no clear D. V lost 6 bases and J 6 bases, leaving 16 bases between the germline ends. CDR1 and CDR2 (germline): MRHNA, SNTAGT. The length of the CDR3 is 14 residues. CDR3 nucleotide sequence: TGTGCCAGCAGCGTCGACGTGGGTAGCGATACGCAGTATTTT. This codes for CASSVDVGSDTQYF.

Of note for this clone: The sample has other DNA sequences that encode this CDR3 too. The chain combines TRBV18 with TRBJ1-1; possibly TRBD1 for D (6 bases). The germline CDR1 and CDR2 sequences are KGHSH and LQKENI. The length of the CDR3 is 13 residues. Trimming pared 3 bases from V and 4 bases from J, leaving 9 bases between. The CDR3 region has the DNA TGTGCCAGCTCACCGGCAGGGGTCACTGAAGCTTTCTTT. Its protein product is CASSPAGVTEAFF.

The chain carries TRBV19 and TRBJ1-1, with a weak D call TRBD1 (6 bases). Trimming took 3 bases from V and 1 from J, leaving 9 bases between them. CDR3 length: 14 residues. CDR1 is LNHDA and CDR2 is SQIVND in the germline V gene (reference sequence). This chain's CDR3 is CASSMQGTNTEAFF. CDR3 nucleotide sequence: TGTGCCAGTAGTATGCAGGGGACGAACACTGAAGCTTTCTTT.

The chain recombines TRBV28 with TRBJ1-1; possibly TRBD1 for D (5 bases). The CDR3 loop spans 14 amino acids. The V and J ends lost 5 bases and 0 bases respectively, with 10 bases between them. The germline V gene encodes CDR1 MDHEN and CDR2 SYDVKM. CDR3 sequence: CASSPGDLNTEAFF. The CDR3 region has the DNA TGTGCCAGCAGTCCGGGGGACTTGAACACTGAAGCTTTCTTT.

This clone was detected once. The gene calls are TRBV25-1 and TRBJ2-7, with 7 nucleotides matching TRBD2. The ends lost 3 bases at V and 4 bases at J; junction bases unmatched: 6. The CDR3 is 14 amino acids. CDR1 is MGHDK, CDR2 SYGVNS, per germline. As DNA, the CDR3 is TGTGCCAGCAGTGATTATCTAGCGGATTACGAGCAGTACTTC. Amino acid sequence: CASSDYLADYEQYF.

This chain uses TRBV2 with TRBJ2-5; the match to TRBD1 covers 9 bases. J was trimmed by 7 bases and V by 3 bases; bases with no gene match: 3. This CDR3 contains 13 residues. Germline CDR1 is SNHLY and CDR2 is FYNNEI. CDR3 nucleotide sequence: TGTGCCAGCAGTGAGGACAGGGGCTGGACCCAGTACTTC. This sequence encodes CASSEDRGWTQYF.

This clone was counted a few times. The V call is TRBV7-3, the J call TRBJ2-7, with 11 bases fitting TRBD2. The ends lost 5 bases at V and 4 bases at J; junction bases unmatched: 4. Germline V gives CDR1 SGHTA, CDR2 FQGTGA. CDR3 size: 14 residues. CDR3 nucleotides: TGTGCCAGCAGCCCCGGGACTAGCGGATACGAGCAGTACTTC. This encodes CASSPGTSGYEQYF. Drawing the rest from reference TRBV7-3 and TRBJ2-7, the complete variable domain is GAGVSQTPSNKVTEKGKYVELRCDPISGHTALYWYRQSLGQGPEFLIYFQGTGAADDSGLPNDRFFAVRPEGSVSTLKIQRTERGDSAVYLCASSPGTSGYEQYFGPGTRLTVT.

The rearrangement links TRBV7-9 to TRBJ2-1; D remains ambiguous. V was trimmed by 5 bases and J by 15 bases, leaving 17 bases between them. The CDR3 is made up of 12 amino acids. Germline loops: CDR1 SEHNR, CDR2 FQNEAQ (reference sequence). The CDR3 DNA sequence: TGTGCCAGCAGCCCTGACCTCACAGTGCGGTTCTTC. Amino acid sequence: CASSPDLTVRFF.

This chain connects TRBV12-3 or TRBV12-4 to TRBJ1-2, with unresolved D. Between the trimmed V and J ends, which lost 4 bases and 5 bases, there was a span of 11 bases. The CDR3 contains 13 residues. CDR3 loop: CASSSRRGYGYTF. In DNA form, the CDR3 reads TGTGCCAGCAGTTCTAGACGCGGGTATGGCTACACCTTC.

This clone was seen a single time. This chain joins TRBV25-1 and TRBJ1-2, with D possibly TRBD1 on 6 matching bases. Germline CDR1 reads MGHDK; CDR2 reads SYGVNS. Trimming cost V 5 bases and J 8 bases, with 15 bases left between them. The CDR3 spans 13 residues. The CDR3 spells CASSITGMWGYTF. The CDR3 region has the DNA TGTGCCAGCAGTATAACAGGGATGTGGGGCTACACCTTC.